The 18 T cell receptor beta chains below all came from one sample that was sequenced in a study of coeliac disease. The table came from immunoSEQ multiplex PCR; TCRdb's copy has only in-frame clones and leaves some out. Here the sample spans approximately 2,500 clones, approximately 65% being singletons. Sequencing was done on a sample of lamina propria lymphocytes from the gut. The receptor set was obtained from a woman in her sixties or seventies with celiac disease on a gluten-free diet.

In this sample, this clone turned up a few times. The chain recombines TRBV21-1 with TRBJ2-1; the table calls TRBD2, which could not be checked here. TRBV21-1 is assigned pseudogene status. The CDR3 spans 16 residues. CDR3 loop: CASSSGLAARGHEQFF. CDR3 coding DNA: TGTGCCAGCAGCTCGGGACTAGCGGCCCGAGGCCATGAGCAGTTCTTC.

The V call is TRBV4-2, the J call TRBJ1-6, with 7 positions matching TRBD1. V was pared by 1 base and J by 7 bases, with 7 bases of the junction left unmatched. The length of the CDR3 is 16 residues. The germline V gene encodes CDR1 LGHNA and CDR2 YNFKEQ. CDR3 residues: CASSQAFRDSNSPLHF. The CDR3 region has the DNA TGTGCCAGCAGCCAAGCTTTCCGGGACAGCAATTCACCCCTCCACTTT.

This clone has a handful of counts. The CDR3 sequence: CAISEVSGGTGELFF. DNA for the CDR3: TGTGCCATCAGTGAGGTGTCGGGAGGGACCGGGGAGCTGTTTTTT. The rearrangement joins TRBV10-3 to TRBJ2-2; 8 bases match TRBD2. Germline CDR1 and CDR2: ENHRY and SYGVKD. The trim removed 2 bases at V and 5 bases at J, leaving 4 bases unmatched. CDR3 length equals 15 residues.

This clone showed up just once. J is TRBJ2-7 and V is TRBV13, with 10 bases identical to TRBD1. Germline values: CDR1 PRHDT, CDR2 FYEKMQ (reference sequence). Losses at the gene ends were 2 bases for V and 7 bases for J; bases not matched to a gene: 5. The CDR3 consists of 14 residues. CDR3 protein: CASSLRQGAREQYF. DNA of the CDR3: TGTGCCAGCAGCTTAAGACAGGGGGCTCGGGAGCAGTACTTC.

This clone came up once. This chain connects TRBV4-1 to TRBJ2-2; 9 bases align to TRBD2. Germline values: CDR1 MGHRA, CDR2 YSYEKL. This CDR3 spans 19 amino acids. Trimming removed 1 base from V and 2 bases from J; junction bases left unmatched: 11. CDR3 DNA sequence: TGCGCCAGCAGCCAAGCCCATAGCGGGGGACCTTCTAACACCGGGGAGCTGTTTTTT. It yields the protein CASSQAHSGGPSNTGELFF.

J is TRBJ2-5 and V is TRBV7-2; 10 bases agree with TRBD2. V dropped 1 base and J dropped 4; count of bases not matched to a gene: 3. Looked up from germline, CDR1 is SGHTA and CDR2 is FQGNSA. This CDR3 contains 15 residues. The DNA for the CDR3 is TGTGCCAGCAGCTTAGTTAGCGGGGGGCCAGAGACCCAGTACTTC. It yields the protein CASSLVSGGPETQYF.

The chain is built from TRBV18 and TRBJ1-2; 12 nucleotides line up with TRBD1. This CDR3 region has 14 residues. Germline loops: CDR1 KGHSH, CDR2 LQKENI. V dropped 3 bases and J dropped 7; count of bases not matched to a gene: 3. This CDR3 is CASSPGQGAAGYTF. The CDR3 DNA reads as TGTGCCAGCTCACCGGGACAGGGGGCGGCTGGCTACACCTTC.

This clone has more than one count but fewer than ten. V gene TRBV6-5 combines with J gene TRBJ2-4, with D tentatively TRBD1 (5 bases). The CDR3 totals 14 residues. Germline V gene lookup returns CDR1 MNHEY and CDR2 SVGAGI. V lost 6 bases, J lost 0 bases, and 9 bases lay in between. The CDR3 sequence is CASSSGQAKNIQYF. The CDR3, as DNA: TGTGCCAGCAGCTCCGGACAAGCCAAAAACATTCAGTACTTC.

This clone was seen a single time. The genes are TRBV28 and TRBJ1-6; no definite D call. Germline CDR1 reads MDHEN; CDR2 reads SYDVKM. Trimming took off 6 bases at V and 7 bases at J, with 16 bases between the two ends. This CDR3 contains 15 residues. CDR3 bases: TGTGCCAGCAGACTGGGAGGTCAACGGAATTCACCCCTCCACTTT. Protein sequence: CASRLGGQRNSPLHF.

This chain joins TRBV28 and TRBJ2-3; possibly TRBD1 for D (6 bases). V lost 4 bases to trimming and J lost 6 bases, with 17 bases between them. This CDR3 contains 15 residues. Germline loops: CDR1 MDHEN, CDR2 SYDVKM. The CDR3 DNA is TGTGCCAGCAGTTCCCCCCCAGGGGAGTGGGATACGCAGTATTTT. Protein: CASSSPPGEWDTQYF.

The count of this clone is one. The chain is built from TRBV21-1 and TRBJ2-2; the D segment call TRBD2 is taken from the table without a DNA check. TRBV21-1 is designated a pseudogene. CDR3 length: 17 residues. CDR3 in amino acids: CASSKEKAATNTGELFF. CDR3 nucleotide sequence: TGTGCCAGCAGCAAAGAGAAGGCGGCAACGAACACCGGGGAGCTGTTTTTT.

V is TRBV11-3 and J is TRBJ2-7, with 9 nucleotides matching TRBD1. J lost 6 bases, V lost 4 bases, and 7 bases had no gene match. Germline V CDR1 and CDR2: SGHNT, YENEEA. The CDR3 sequence is 14 residues long. The CDR3 spells CASSSGTGLVEQYV. The CDR3 DNA follows: TGTGCCAGCAGCTCCGGGACAGGGCTCGTCGAGCAGTACGTC.

J is TRBJ2-7 and V is TRBV11-2, with D perhaps matching TRBD1 (5 bases). Germline V lookup: CDR1 SGHAT, CDR2 FQNNGV. The ends were cut back, 1 base at V and 5 bases at J, with 15 bases in the middle. The CDR3 runs 15 residues. CDR3 coding DNA: TGTGCCAGCAGCTTAGGGCAGGGAAGGGTGAACGAGCAGTACTTC. The encoded protein is CASSLGQGRVNEQYF.

This rearrangement joins TRBV6-1 to TRBJ2-1; 9 bases line up with TRBD1. There are 14 residues in the CDR3. Losses at the gene ends were 7 bases for V and 6 bases for J; bases not matched to a gene: 7. Germline loops: CDR1 MNHNS, CDR2 SASEGT. CDR3 nucleotide sequence: TGTGCCAGCATCCTACAGGGGGCGGCCAATGAGCAGTTCTTC. It translates to CASILQGAANEQFF.

The chain has TRBV27 and TRBJ1-5; 8 nucleotides agree with TRBD1. The V gene end was trimmed by 6 bases and the J gene end by 6 bases; junction bases not matched to a gene: 10. The germline V gene has CDR1 MNHEY and CDR2 SMNVEV (reference sequence). This CDR3 comprises 15 residues. CDR3 protein: CASRSRQGRSQPQHF. The DNA of the CDR3 is TGTGCCAGCAGATCCCGACAGGGGAGAAGTCAGCCCCAGCATTTT.

This clone was seen a few times. The chain uses TRBV5-4 and TRBJ1-3; no clear D gene. V was trimmed by 2 bases and J by 1 base, leaving 13 bases between them. CDR3 length: 16 amino acids. Per the germline V gene, CDR1 is SGHNT and CDR2 is YYREEE (reference sequence). The CDR3 loop reads CASSFEGRPSGNTIYF. The CDR3 DNA follows: TGTGCCAGCAGCTTTGAGGGTCGACCGTCTGGAAACACCATATATTTT.

The chain recombines TRBV2 with TRBJ2-7, with D hard to call. The CDR3 has 10 residues. Germline-derived CDR1 and CDR2 are SNHLY and FYNNEI. Trimming removed 4 bases from V and 7 bases from J, with 5 bases in between. The CDR3 bases are TGTGCCAGCAGTGTAGAAGAGCAGTACTTC. It translates to CASSVEEQYF.

The CDR3 DNA sequence: TGTGCCAGCAGCTGGGACAGGGCGCTGACCTACAATGAGCAGTTCTTC. Translating gives CASSWDRALTYNEQFF. J is TRBJ2-1 and V is TRBV7-6; the match to TRBD1 covers 9 bases. The CDR3 is made up of 16 amino acids. V dropped 4 bases and J dropped 2; count of bases not matched to a gene: 6. The germline gives CDR1 SGHVS, CDR2 FNYEAQ.